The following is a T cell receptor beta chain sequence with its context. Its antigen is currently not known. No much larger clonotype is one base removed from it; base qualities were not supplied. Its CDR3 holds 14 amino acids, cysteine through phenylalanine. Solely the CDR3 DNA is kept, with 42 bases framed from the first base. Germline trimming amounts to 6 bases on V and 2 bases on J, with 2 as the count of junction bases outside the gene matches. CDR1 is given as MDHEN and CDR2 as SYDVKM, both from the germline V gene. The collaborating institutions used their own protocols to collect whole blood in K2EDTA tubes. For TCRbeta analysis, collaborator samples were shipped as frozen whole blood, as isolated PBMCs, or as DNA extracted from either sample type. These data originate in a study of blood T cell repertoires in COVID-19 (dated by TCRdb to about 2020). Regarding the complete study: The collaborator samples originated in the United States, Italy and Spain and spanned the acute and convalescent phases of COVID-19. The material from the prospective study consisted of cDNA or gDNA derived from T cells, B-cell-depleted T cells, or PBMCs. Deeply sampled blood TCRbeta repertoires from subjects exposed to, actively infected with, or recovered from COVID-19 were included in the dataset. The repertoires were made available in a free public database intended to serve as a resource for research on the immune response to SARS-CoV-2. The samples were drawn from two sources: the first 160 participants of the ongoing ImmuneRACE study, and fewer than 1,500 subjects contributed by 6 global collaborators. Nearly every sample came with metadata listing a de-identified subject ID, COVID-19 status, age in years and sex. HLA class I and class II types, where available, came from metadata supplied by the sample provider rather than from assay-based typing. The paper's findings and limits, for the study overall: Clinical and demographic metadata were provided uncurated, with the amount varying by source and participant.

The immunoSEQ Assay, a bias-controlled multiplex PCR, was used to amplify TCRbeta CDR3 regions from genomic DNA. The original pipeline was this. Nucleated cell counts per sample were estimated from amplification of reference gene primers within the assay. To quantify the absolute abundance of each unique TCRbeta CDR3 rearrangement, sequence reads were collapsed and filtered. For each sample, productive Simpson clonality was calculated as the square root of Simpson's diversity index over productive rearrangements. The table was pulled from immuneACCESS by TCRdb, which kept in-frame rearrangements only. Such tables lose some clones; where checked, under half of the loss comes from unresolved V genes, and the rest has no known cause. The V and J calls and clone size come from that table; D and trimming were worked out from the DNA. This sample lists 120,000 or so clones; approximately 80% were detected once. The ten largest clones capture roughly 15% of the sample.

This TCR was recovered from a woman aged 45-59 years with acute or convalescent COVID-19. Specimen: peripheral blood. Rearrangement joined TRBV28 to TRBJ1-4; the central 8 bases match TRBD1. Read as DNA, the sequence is TGTGCCAGCAGCGCAGGGGGCACTAATGAAAAACTGTTTTTT. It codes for CASSAGGTNEKLFF.